The 5 T cell receptor beta chains presented below share a single source sample, sequenced in a study of OX40 agonist ivuxolimab in advanced cancers. Assay: immunoSEQ multiplex PCR; the TCRdb copy retains only in-frame clones and omits some. This sample yields roughly 20,000 clones, of which around 79% are seen a single time; approximately 36% belongs to the top ten. The sample was CD4+ or CD8+ T cells sorted from blood, taken in a trial of the OX40 agonist ivuxolimab. These TCRs come from an adult with an advanced solid tumor such as melanoma, head and neck, liver or kidney cancer.

V and J are TRBV7-8 and TRBJ1-1; D remains ambiguous. V was trimmed by 4 bases and J by 5 bases, leaving 14 bases between them. CDR3 length: 14 residues. Per the germline V gene, CDR1 is SGHVS and CDR2 is FQNEAQ. The CDR3 reads CASSYPGLGTEAFF. CDR3 in DNA: TGTGCCAGCAGCTACCCAGGACTGGGGACTGAAGCTTTCTTT.

The chain employs TRBV4-3 and TRBJ1-1; no definite D call. The CDR3 is made up of 15 amino acids. The V and J ends lost 1 base and 3 bases respectively, with 12 bases between them. The germline V gene has CDR1 LGHNA and CDR2 YSLEER. The CDR3 nucleotides read TGCGCCAGCAGCCAAGGCCCGGGATTTTACACTGAAGCTTTCTTT. It yields the protein CASSQGPGFYTEAFF.

V gene TRBV7-2 combines with J gene TRBJ1-2; D gene uncertain. Germline V CDR1 and CDR2: SGHTA, FQGNSA. Trimming shortened V by 6 bases and J by 3 bases, and 14 bases separated the two germline ends. The CDR3 length is 14 residues. For the CDR3, the DNA is TGTGCCAGCAGAACGGAAAACTCCTACTATGGCTACACCTTC. Protein product: CASRTENSYYGYTF. Based on the CDR3 plus reference TRBV7-2 and TRBJ1-2, the full variable domain is GAGVSQSPSNKVTEKGKDVELRCDPISGHTALYWYRQSLGQGLEFLIYFQGNSAPDKSGLPSDRFSAERTGGSVSTLTIQRTQQEDSAVYLCASRTENSYYGYTFGSGTRLTVV.

This clone came up a few times. The chain couples TRBV27 to TRBJ2-7, with a tentative D call TRBD1 (6 bases). Germline-derived CDR1 and CDR2 are MNHEY and SMNVEV (reference sequence). This CDR3 has 14 residues. The germline V and J ends were trimmed by 0 bases and 2 bases, with 8 bases remaining between them. CDR3 amino acids: CASSLSRGAYEQYF. The DNA for the CDR3 is TGTGCCAGCAGTTTATCCAGGGGCGCCTACGAGCAGTACTTC.

This clone showed up just a few times. The chain joins TRBV25-1 to TRBJ1-1; a possible D gene is TRBD1 (6 bases). This CDR3 is 13 amino acids long. V lost 3 bases, J lost 3 bases, and 8 bases lay in between. Germline CDR1 and CDR2: MGHDK and SYGVNS. The CDR3 nucleotides read TGTGCCAGCAGTGAGGGGGCGCACACTGAAGCTTTCTTT. Amino acid sequence: CASSEGAHTEAFF.